The clone carrying this T cell receptor (beta chain) has only one observation. Its target is not known. This sample is part of a study of OX40 agonist ivuxolimab in advanced cancers. Notes on the study in general: Which antigen the expanded peripheral T cells recognized is unknown.

Sequencing was performed with immunoSEQ multiplex PCR; in TCRdb, only in-frame clones are kept and a portion is missing. This sample has tens of thousands of clones, with more than 80% found just once. The germline V gene encodes CDR1 MDHEN and CDR2 SYDVKM. Losses at the gene ends were 4 bases for V and 2 bases for J; bases not matched to a gene: 6. There are 15 residues in the CDR3. Blood sampling took place at baseline, cycle 4 day 1, and cycle 7 day 1. The sample in question was CD4+ or CD8+ T cells sorted from blood, obtained in a trial of the OX40 agonist ivuxolimab. This clonotype was obtained from an adult with an advanced solid tumor such as melanoma, head and neck, liver or kidney cancer. V is TRBV28 and J is TRBJ2-7; 9 positions agree with TRBD1. The CDR3 is CASSSSGTGTYEQYF. For the CDR3, the DNA is TGTGCCAGCAGTTCCTCCGGGACAGGGACCTACGAGCAGTACTTC. Looking up the rest from reference TRBV28 and TRBJ2-7 gives the full variable domain: DVKVTQSSRYLVKRTGEKVFLECVQDMDHENMFWYRQDPGLGLRLIYFSYDVKMKEKGDIPEGYSVSREKKERFSLILESASTNQTSMYLCASSSSGTGTYEQYFGPGTRLTVT.